A single sample is the source of the 20 T cell receptor beta chains below, sequenced in a study of blood T cell repertoires in COVID-19. Clones were sequenced by immunoSEQ multiplex PCR, and TCRdb holds only the in-frame ones, with some missing. Here the sample spans a few hundred thousand clones, 85% being singletons. Sequenced material: peripheral blood. The receptors shown here come from a woman younger than 30 with acute or convalescent COVID-19.

The chain is built from TRBV19 and TRBJ2-3; the match to TRBD1 covers 8 bases. V gave up 5 bases and J gave up 2 bases; unmatched junction bases: 6. This CDR3 comprises 15 residues. CDR1 and CDR2 (germline): LNHDA, SQIVND (reference sequence). The CDR3 here is CASSLTGVLTDTQYF. In DNA, the CDR3 is TGTGCCAGTAGTTTGACAGGGGTTCTCACAGATACGCAGTATTTT.

The J gene is TRBJ2-2, the V gene TRBV3-1 (or the pseudogene TRBV3-2); D is possibly TRBD2 (6 bases). The CDR3 has 15 amino acids. The ends were cut back, 0 bases at V and 4 bases at J, with 9 bases in the middle. The germline gives CDR1 LGHDT, CDR2 YNNKEL (reference sequence). The CDR3 DNA reads as TGTGCCAGCAGCCAAGAGGGAGGTCTCACCGGGGAGCTGTTTTTT. It translates to CASSQEGGLTGELFF.

The V and J genes are TRBV14 and TRBJ2-5, with D possibly matching TRBD1 (6 bases). Germline lookup yields CDR1 SGHDN and CDR2 FVKESK. This CDR3 comprises 16 residues. The ends were cut back, 0 bases at V and 0 bases at J, with 11 bases in the middle. CDR3 nucleotide sequence: TGTGCCAGCAGCCAAGATCTGGGGACATACCAAGAGACCCAGTACTTC. Residues: CASSQDLGTYQETQYF. Drawing the rest from reference TRBV14 and TRBJ2-5, the complete variable domain is EAGVTQFPSHSVIEKGQTVTLRCDPISGHDNLYWYRRVMGKEIKFLLHFVKESKQDESGMPNNRFLAERTGGTYSTLKVQPAELEDSGVYFCASSQDLGTYQETQYFGPGTRLLVL.

This sequence joins TRBV25-1 and TRBJ2-3; 7 nucleotides align to TRBD2. CDR1 and CDR2 from the germline V gene are MGHDK and SYGVNS. J was trimmed by 0 bases and V by 2 bases; bases with no gene match: 2. The CDR3 is 15 residues long. CDR3 sequence (DNA): TGTGCCAGCAGTGAAGGGCGGGGGAGCACAGATACGCAGTATTTT. This encodes CASSEGRGSTDTQYF.

The genes are TRBV6-5 and TRBJ1-1; 7 positions agree with TRBD1. Germline-derived CDR1 and CDR2 are MNHEY and SVGAGI. Trimming cost V 4 bases and J 0 bases; bases outside gene matches: 5. This CDR3 is 15 amino acids long. This CDR3 is CASSFSGTVNTEAFF. In DNA, the CDR3 is TGTGCCAGCAGTTTTTCCGGGACAGTGAACACTGAAGCTTTCTTT.

The V gene is TRBV7-6, the J gene TRBJ1-4; no clear D. In germline, CDR1 is SGHVS, CDR2 FNYEAQ. The CDR3 length is 11 residues. V was pared by 6 bases and J by 8 bases, with 7 bases between. The CDR3 here is CASRGGEKLFF. In DNA form, the CDR3 reads TGTGCCAGCAGAGGAGGGGAAAAACTGTTTTTT.

This clone was seen just once. The chain employs TRBV19 and TRBJ1-1; TRBD1 matches at 9 bases. The CDR3 sequence is 13 residues long. CDR1 is LNHDA and CDR2 is SQIVND in the germline V gene (reference sequence). Trimming cost V 4 bases and J 11 bases; bases outside gene matches: 8. In DNA, the CDR3 is TGTGCCAGTAGTAGAAGCACAGGGGGCGCCGCTTTCTTT. This gives the protein CASSRSTGGAAFF.

This sequence joins TRBV6-5 and TRBJ1-2; 7 bases are shared with TRBD1. The length of the CDR3 is 12 residues. Germline values: CDR1 MNHEY, CDR2 SVGAGI. J lost 8 bases, V lost 7 bases, and 7 bases had no gene match. The CDR3 bases are TGTGCCAGCACGAGACAGGGCGGAGGCTACACCTTC. It is translated as CASTRQGGGYTF.

This chain connects TRBV28 to TRBJ1-1, with 8 bases identical to TRBD1. CDR1 is MDHEN and CDR2 is SYDVKM in the germline V gene. Trimming took 2 bases from V and 1 from J; bases not matched to a gene: 3. This CDR3 comprises 15 residues. CDR3 DNA sequence: TGTGCCAGCAGTTTACTCGACAGGGGGAACACTGAAGCTTTCTTT. Residues: CASSLLDRGNTEAFF.

This clone has just one count. The chain is built from TRBV6-2 or TRBV6-3 and TRBJ1-4; no clear D. CDR1 and CDR2 from the germline V gene are MNHEY and SVGEGT. The CDR3 is 17 residues long. Trimming took 0 bases from V and 7 from J, leaving 18 bases between them. CDR3 sequence (DNA): TGTGCCAGCAGTTACTCCAGATGGGAGGTACGCGGTGAAAAACTGTTTTTT. Protein: CASSYSRWEVRGEKLFF.

The chain has TRBV2 and TRBJ1-1; 7 bases agree with TRBD1. V gave up 6 bases and J gave up 5 bases; unmatched junction bases: 12. Germline CDR1 reads SNHLY; CDR2 reads FYNNEI. This CDR3 has 15 amino acids. CDR3 DNA: TGTGCCAGCAGAGAGTTACAGGGACAGAGAACTGAAGCTTTCTTT. Its protein product is CASRELQGQRTEAFF. Full variable domain (remainder filled in from reference TRBV2 and TRBJ1-1): EPEVTQTPSHQVTQMGQEVILRCVPISNHLYFYWYRQILGQKVEFLVSFYNNEISEKSEIFDDQFSVERPDGSNFTLKIRSTKLEDSAMYFCASRELQGQRTEAFFGQGTRLTVV.

This chain joins TRBV27 and TRBJ1-5; perhaps TRBD1 as D (6 bases). The CDR3 runs to 15 residues. The germline gives CDR1 MNHEY, CDR2 SMNVEV (reference sequence). V was trimmed by 8 bases and J by 6 bases, leaving 20 bases between them. The CDR3 nucleotides read TGTGCCAGCGGACCCGGGGGGGGCGGGGGTCAGCCCCAGCATTTT. Its protein is CASGPGGGGGQPQHF.

Points on this clone: Other nucleotide sequences in the sample specify the same CDR3. The chain is built from TRBV12-3 or TRBV12-4 and TRBJ2-2, with a possible D match to TRBD1 (6 bases). V lost 5 bases and J lost 5, with 9 bases in between. The CDR3 covers 13 residues. CDR3 nucleotide sequence: TGTGCCAGCAGTCTCAGGGGTACCGGGGAGCTGTTTTTT. Translation gives CASSLRGTGELFF.

This chain joins TRBV6-6 and TRBJ2-7; tentatively, D is TRBD2 (6 bases). V was trimmed by 3 bases and J by 7 bases, leaving 16 bases between them. The CDR3 sequence is 14 residues long. The germline gives CDR1 MNHNY, CDR2 SVGAGI (reference sequence). CDR3 sequence reads: CASSYSYGGVEQYF. The CDR3 DNA follows: TGTGCCAGCAGTTATTCCTACGGCGGGGTAGAGCAGTACTTC.

The rearrangement joins TRBV5-1 to TRBJ2-1; TRBD2 aligns across 8 bases. V lost 0 bases and J lost 9; bases outside the gene matches: 14. CDR1 and CDR2 (germline): SGHRS, YFSETQ. There are 17 residues in the CDR3. The CDR3 nucleotides are TGCGCCAGCAGCTTGGTCTCGCGGGGGGCCCTGTACGTTGAGCAGTTCTTC. It yields the protein CASSLVSRGALYVEQFF.

The J gene is TRBJ2-2, the V gene TRBV6-1; TRBD2 might be the D (6 bases). Germline lookup yields CDR1 MNHNS and CDR2 SASEGT. Trimming took 6 bases from V and 2 from J, leaving 10 bases between them. The CDR3 consists of 14 residues. The CDR3 DNA reads as TGTGCCAGCAGATCGCGGGGAAACACCGGGGAGCTGTTTTTT. It encodes CASRSRGNTGELFF.

Written as DNA, the CDR3 is TGTGCCAGCAGCTTGGATTCTAATAACTATCAGCCCCAGCATTTT. It yields the protein CASSLDSNNYQPQHF. The rearrangement joins TRBV5-8 to TRBJ1-5; D ambiguous. Germline V gene sequence: CDR1 SGHTS, CDR2 YDEGEE. The CDR3 totals 15 residues. V was clipped by 0 bases and J by 5 bases, with 12 bases between them.

This chain joins TRBV19 and TRBJ1-5; possible D gene TRBD1, 5 bases. Germline CDR1 and CDR2: LNHDA and SQIVND (reference sequence). V lost 1 base and J lost 7, with 8 bases in between. The CDR3 totals 13 residues. The CDR3, as DNA: TGTGCCAGTAGTATAGGCGGGGACCAGCCCCAGCATTTT. It is translated as CASSIGGDQPQHF.

V usage is TRBV11-2 and J usage is TRBJ2-7; D is perhaps TRBD2 (6 bases). CDR1 and CDR2 (germline): SGHAT, FQNNGV. V lost 3 bases, J lost 4 bases, and 16 bases lay in between. This CDR3 has 15 residues. The CDR3 is CASSFAAGSRYEQYF. DNA for the CDR3: TGTGCCAGCAGCTTCGCGGCGGGGAGCCGTTACGAGCAGTACTTC. Looking up the rest from reference TRBV11-2 and TRBJ2-7 gives the full variable domain: EAGVAQSPRYKIIEKRQSVAFWCNPISGHATLYWYQQILGQGPKLLIQFQNNGVVDDSQLPKDRFSAERLKGVDSTLKIQPAKLEDSAVYLCASSFAAGSRYEQYFGPGTRLTVT.

This chain joins TRBV19 and TRBJ2-1; 11 bases align to TRBD2. Germline V gene sequence: CDR1 LNHDA, CDR2 SQIVND (reference sequence). This CDR3 contains 16 residues. V lost 3 bases to trimming and J lost 3 bases; unmatched junction nucleotides: 4. CDR3 nucleotide sequence: TGTGCCAGTAGTATGGCTAGCGGGGGGAACTACAATGAGCAGTTCTTC. Encoded protein: CASSMASGGNYNEQFF.